This T cell receptor (beta chain) was recovered during a study of regulatory T cells in long-lasting Graves disease (dated by TCRdb to the early 2020s). Looking at the study overall: Newly diagnosed Graves' disease patients had taken antithyroid drugs for less than 3 months. The study was conducted in China and was registered as a clinical trial. Peripheral blood TCR sequencing and RNA sequencing compared persistent Graves' disease patients with newly diagnosed Graves' disease patients. A total of 33 samples were covered by TCR sequencing, comprising around 13 persistent and around 20 newly diagnosed Graves' disease patients. The study at large found these results: TRBV28, TRBJ1-2 and TRBJ2-5 were preferentially used in persistent disease, while TRBV20-1 and TRBJ2-1 were favored in newly diagnosed disease. The small sample size was acknowledged by the authors as a limitation that may reduce accuracy. Persistent Graves' disease patients showed lower TCR Shannon entropy and fewer highly expanded clones than newly diagnosed patients, suggesting clonal expansion. Sequencing and analysis were restricted to the TCR beta chain. Only peripheral blood was studied, because thyroid tissue, the primary lesion, was inaccessible. More public clonotypes were shared among persistent patients (around 2,600) than among newly diagnosed patients (966).

Taken from cysteine to phenylalanine, the CDR3 has 15 residues. CDR3 DNA only is kept here, 45 bases in frame from base 1. V is pared back by 0 bases and J by 5 bases, with 16 bases lying between the germline termini. The CDR1 and CDR2 encoded by the germline V gene (reference sequence) are DFQATT and SNEGSKA. There are a few counts of this clonotype. Its antigen target is currently unknown. No per-base quality is available; no much larger clone lies one base away. Libraries were made using multiplex PCR. TCRdb records Illumina HiSeq 4000 as the sequencer. TCR beta libraries were built with iRepertoire HTBI primers and Arm-PCR amplification of CDR3 regions. Gel purification was performed on PCR products prior to sequencing. The paper's processing steps were these. Across samples, fewer than 70 TRBV and 14 TRBJ segments were identified and used for gene usage analysis of CDR3 amino acid clonotypes. Filtered high-quality paired reads were merged into contigs using COPE and FqMerger. BLAST was used to align contigs to the IMGT TRBV, TRBD and TRBJ reference genes, and CDR3 was defined following IMGT. Any clonotype with a frequency above 0.1% was classified as a highly expanded clone. Shannon entropy served as the measure of repertoire diversity, while the Gini coefficient captured V-J evenness. Public clonotypes were defined as clonotypes shared by more than one individual. Through fastp at Q25 and MiXCR, TCRdb rebuilt clones from the public reads, retaining in-frame beta chains. Identical CDR3 protein sequences are pooled into one entry, listed with their most common genes and DNA. The V and J calls and clone size come from TCRdb's table, not from the authors' own analysis. The sample yields approximately 540,000 distinct CDR3 sequences; 12% were counted once. The top ten clones comprise more than 8% of the sample.

This specimen's time point label, per the study, means: newly diagnosed GD, antithyroid drugs for less than 3 months. For both TCR sequencing and RNA sequencing, RNA was extracted from PBMCs using TRIzol. Graves' disease was diagnosed according to American Thyroid Association guidelines. Recruitment of patients was carried out at an endocrinology department in Xi'an, China. Each patient gave 9 to 10 milliliters of peripheral blood, collected in an EDTA anticoagulant tube. Ficoll Paque Plus density gradient separation was used to isolate PBMCs, and no further T cell sorting was performed. An Agilent 2100 Bioanalyzer and agarose gel were used to check RNA quality, while a NanoDrop 2000 measured RNA concentration. Another study also made use of these data, one on T cells in Graves' hyperthyroidism and ophthalmopathy. From the second report: A patient counted as having stable Graves' hyperthyroidism if no progression to ophthalmopathy occurred over 18 months of follow-up. Hyperthyroidism patients were aged 18 to 65 years and newly diagnosed, with disease duration of less than 2 months. Exclusion was applied to patients with uncontrolled infections, other autoimmune diseases, pregnancy or lactation. Clinical symptoms, serum thyroxine and TRAb, thyroid ultrasound, and orbital computed tomography formed the basis for the diagnoses. The first round of RT-PCR for the TCR CDR3 was performed with the HTBI primer set and the Qiagen OneStep RT-PCR kit. Blood samples also contained most of the expanded thyroid clonotypes (frequency above 0.001), which suggests that blood repertoires may reflect thyroid immune responses. In cross-validation, a model built on a 13 V-J signature told ophthalmopathy apart from stable hyperthyroidism with 85% to 90% sensitivity and about 81% specificity, and in testing the same model reached 80%/75%. In validation, progression to ophthalmopathy was predicted by the model with 70.59% sensitivity and 72% to 85% specificity, a median of 6.5 months before onset. TCR V-J signatures able to tell the groups apart were searched for in a discovery cohort of 100 or so patients, of whom around 42 had Graves' ophthalmopathy and under 65 had stable Graves' hyperthyroidism. Whether ophthalmopathy could be predicted prospectively was tested in an independent validation cohort made up of 18 hyperthyroidism patients plus 17 patients who later progressed to ophthalmopathy. The approximately 98 discovery patients were randomly divided into training and test sets at a 7:3 ratio. The study also compared thyroid tissue and blood T-cell repertoires from more than five Graves' hyperthyroidism patients. Following sampling, methimazole starting at 30 mg daily was given to hyperthyroidism patients, and high-dose intravenous methylprednisolone was given to ophthalmopathy patients. Libraries were constructed in a second round of multiplex PCR, after which size selection and purification were carried out. Paired-end sequencing of the libraries was performed with 100 bp reads on an Illumina HiSeq2000. Raw data were processed with SOAPnuke, discarding reads with adapters, uncalled bases, mean Phred below 15, or no exact constant-primer or identifier match. COPE v1.2.5 was used to merge the high-quality paired reads, and each unique nucleotide sequence was defined as a clonotype. MiTCR v1.1 was used to align the clonotypes against IMGT TRBV, TRBD and TRBJ reference segments. The analysis included only V-J combinations with a frequency above 0.0001, which together covered around 99% of the repertoires. A TCS score was defined as the ratio between F50 (clonal expansion) and ExV (chaos), using BLOSUM62-based TCRdist between CDR3 peptides within each V-J. Welch's t-statistics and random forest reduced fewer than 550 V-J features to fewer than 15, which were used in a naive Bayes classifier (R e1071). No statistical method was used to set the sample size in advance, and investigators knew the group allocation. The paper describes TCR Vbeta CDR3 sequencing of 130 to 150 peripheral blood samples, made up of roughly 40 ophthalmopathy patients, 70 to 75 hyperthyroidism patients and 17 progressor patients.

Sample: peripheral blood mononuclear cells (PBMCs), taken at new diagnosis, from a patient treated with antithyroid drugs. The receptor's source is a woman aged 25-40 years with Graves disease. Donor details come from another sample of the same person, matched by shared clones. The chain couples TRBV20-1 to TRBJ2-5; the D gene cannot be resolved beyond TRBD1 or TRBD2, each matching 5 bases. The DNA sequence is given as TGCAGTGCTAGAGACCCCCGAGGGGAAGGGGAGACCCAGTACTTC. Protein translation: CSARDPRGEGETQYF.